A single sample is the source of the 12 T cell receptor beta chains below, sequenced in a study of T cells expressing NK-cell markers. TCRdb re-called the 5' RACE reads and catalogs CDR3 proteins one per entry, DNA excluded. The sample shows around 280,000 distinct CDR3 sequences, and around 0.42% sits with its ten largest clones. Sequencing was done on a sample of blood T cells: a sorted CD56 or NKG2C T cell subset, CD4+ or CD8+ T cells, or bulk PBMC T cells (not recorded which). The origin of the receptors is a man aged 18-30 years in good health.

The chain recombines TRBV7-3 with TRBJ2-1; no DNA is available, so the TRBD1 call from TCRdb remains unchecked. The CDR3 is made up of 16 amino acids. Germline V CDR1 and CDR2: SGHTA, FQGTGA. This CDR3 is CASSPQGERTYNEQFF.

This rearrangement joins TRBV7-9 to TRBJ2-1; TCRdb's assignment of TRBD2 cannot be checked, as there is no DNA. Looked up from germline, CDR1 is SEHNR and CDR2 is FQNEAQ (reference sequence). The CDR3 length is 14 residues. CDR3 amino acids: CASTPAGPYNEQFF.

The chain couples TRBV19 to TRBJ2-6; TCRdb gives TRBD2 as the D gene, but with no DNA this cannot be confirmed. The germline CDR1 and CDR2 sequences are LNHDA and SQIVND (reference sequence). The CDR3 covers 16 residues. The CDR3 sequence: CASSIREGIGGNVLTF.

This sequence joins TRBV11-3 and TRBJ2-1; TCRdb gives TRBD1 as the D gene, but with no DNA this cannot be confirmed. The length of the CDR3 is 14 residues. Germline CDR1 is SGHNT and CDR2 is YENEEA. The CDR3 loop reads CASSLTSRENEQFF.

The gene calls are TRBV12-3 or TRBV12-4 and TRBJ2-1; absent DNA, TCRdb's TRBD1 call cannot be checked. The CDR3 totals 15 residues. The CDR3 sequence: CASRTDPGQGNEQFF.

The chain carries TRBV12-3 or TRBV12-4 and TRBJ2-1. CDR3 length equals 11 residues. The CDR3 reads CASGFAGEQFF.

The V call is TRBV5-1, the J call TRBJ2-2; the TCRdb D gene call, TRBD1, has no DNA to confirm it. This CDR3 region has 14 residues. Germline assignment: CDR1 SGHRS and CDR2 YFSETQ. The CDR3: CASSFGQATGELFF.

The rearrangement uses TRBV27 and TRBJ1-2; TCRdb's assignment of TRBD1 cannot be checked, as there is no DNA. The germline V gene has CDR1 MNHEY and CDR2 SMNVEV (reference sequence). The CDR3 runs to 14 residues. The CDR3 reads CASRQTARNYGYTF.

The chain links TRBV5-1 to TRBJ2-2; no DNA is available, so the TRBD1 call from TCRdb remains unchecked. The CDR3 is 12 residues long. CDR1 is SGHRS and CDR2 is YFSETQ in the germline V gene. Here the CDR3 reads CASSPGTIELFF.

The gene calls are TRBV12-3 or TRBV12-4 and TRBJ2-3. This CDR3 is built from 17 residues. The CDR3 here is CASSLGVRTSGTDTQYF.

The chain combines TRBV15 with TRBJ2-1; checking the TCRdb D call of TRBD2 is not possible without DNA. This CDR3 contains 15 residues. Germline-derived CDR1 and CDR2 are LNHNV and YYDKDF (reference sequence). The CDR3 spells CATSRAGTSVSEQFF.

The V gene is TRBV25-1, the J gene TRBJ1-1. The CDR3 extends over 13 amino acids. CDR1 is MGHDK and CDR2 is SYGVNS in the germline V gene. The CDR3 loop is CASSKTPNTEAFF.